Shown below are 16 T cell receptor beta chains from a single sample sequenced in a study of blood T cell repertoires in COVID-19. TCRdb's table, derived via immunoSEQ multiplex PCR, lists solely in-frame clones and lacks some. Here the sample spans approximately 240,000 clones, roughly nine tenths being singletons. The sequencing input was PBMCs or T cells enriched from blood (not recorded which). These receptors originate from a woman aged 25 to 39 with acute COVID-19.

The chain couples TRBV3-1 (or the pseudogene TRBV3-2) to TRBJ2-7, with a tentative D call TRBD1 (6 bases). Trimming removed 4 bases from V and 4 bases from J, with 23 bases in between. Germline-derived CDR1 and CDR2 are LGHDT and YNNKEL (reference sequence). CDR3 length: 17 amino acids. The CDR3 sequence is CASSPRDNSYDVYEQYF. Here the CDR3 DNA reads TGTGCCAGCAGCCCCCGGGACAATTCCTACGACGTTTACGAGCAGTACTTC.

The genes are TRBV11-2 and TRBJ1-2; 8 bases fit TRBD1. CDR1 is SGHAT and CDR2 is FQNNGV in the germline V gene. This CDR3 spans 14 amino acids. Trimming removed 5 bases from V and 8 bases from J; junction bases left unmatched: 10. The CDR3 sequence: CASSPLRTGYGYTF. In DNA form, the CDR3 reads TGTGCCAGCAGCCCTCTCAGGACAGGGTACGGCTACACCTTC. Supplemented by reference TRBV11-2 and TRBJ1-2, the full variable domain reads EAGVAQSPRYKIIEKRQSVAFWCNPISGHATLYWYQQILGQGPKLLIQFQNNGVVDDSQLPKDRFSAERLKGVDSTLKIQPAKLEDSAVYLCASSPLRTGYGYTFGSGTRLTVV.

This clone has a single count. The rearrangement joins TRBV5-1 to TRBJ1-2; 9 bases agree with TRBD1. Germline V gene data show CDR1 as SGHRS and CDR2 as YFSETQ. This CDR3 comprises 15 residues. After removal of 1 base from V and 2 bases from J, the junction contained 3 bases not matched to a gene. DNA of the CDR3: TGCGCCAGCAGCTTGTCTGGGACAGGGAACTATGGCTACACCTTC. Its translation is CASSLSGTGNYGYTF.

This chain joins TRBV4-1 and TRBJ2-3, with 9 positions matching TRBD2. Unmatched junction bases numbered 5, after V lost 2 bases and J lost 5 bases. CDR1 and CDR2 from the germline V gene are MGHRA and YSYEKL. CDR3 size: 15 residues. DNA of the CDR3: TGCGCCAGCAGCCAACTAGCGGGATGGGAAGATACGCAGTATTTT. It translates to CASSQLAGWEDTQYF.

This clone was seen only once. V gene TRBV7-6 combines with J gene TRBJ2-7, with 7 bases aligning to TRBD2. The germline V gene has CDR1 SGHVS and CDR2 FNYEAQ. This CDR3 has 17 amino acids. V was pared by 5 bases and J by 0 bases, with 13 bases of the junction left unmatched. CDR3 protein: CASSSWGGLRSSYEQYF. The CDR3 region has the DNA TGTGCCAGCAGCAGCTGGGGAGGGCTTCGTAGCTCCTACGAGCAGTACTTC.

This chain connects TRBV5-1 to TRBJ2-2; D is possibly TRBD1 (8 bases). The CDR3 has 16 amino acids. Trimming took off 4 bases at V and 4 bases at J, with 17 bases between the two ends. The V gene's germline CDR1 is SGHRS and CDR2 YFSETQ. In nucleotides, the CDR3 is TGCGCCAGCAGCACACAGGGGGAGGGCAGCACCGGGGAGCTGTTTTTT. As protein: CASSTQGEGSTGELFF.

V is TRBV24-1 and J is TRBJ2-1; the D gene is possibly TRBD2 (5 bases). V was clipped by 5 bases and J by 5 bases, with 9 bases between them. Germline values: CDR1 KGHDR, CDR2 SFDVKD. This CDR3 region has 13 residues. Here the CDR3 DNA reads TGTGCCACCAGTGTGAGTAGCGACAATGAGCAGTTCTTC. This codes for CATSVSSDNEQFF.

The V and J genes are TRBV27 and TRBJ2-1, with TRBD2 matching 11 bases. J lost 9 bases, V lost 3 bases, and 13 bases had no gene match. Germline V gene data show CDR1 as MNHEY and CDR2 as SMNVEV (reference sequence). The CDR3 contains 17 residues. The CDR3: CASSLVGVAGGLGEQFF. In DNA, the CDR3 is TGTGCCAGCAGTTTGGTGGGGGTAGCGGGGGGGCTCGGTGAGCAGTTCTTC.

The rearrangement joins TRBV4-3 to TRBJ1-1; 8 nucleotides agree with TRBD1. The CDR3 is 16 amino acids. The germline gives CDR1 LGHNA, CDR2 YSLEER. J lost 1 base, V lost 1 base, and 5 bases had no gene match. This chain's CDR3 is CASSQGQGRGNTEAFF. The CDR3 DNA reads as TGCGCCAGCAGCCAAGGACAGGGGAGGGGGAACACTGAAGCTTTCTTT.

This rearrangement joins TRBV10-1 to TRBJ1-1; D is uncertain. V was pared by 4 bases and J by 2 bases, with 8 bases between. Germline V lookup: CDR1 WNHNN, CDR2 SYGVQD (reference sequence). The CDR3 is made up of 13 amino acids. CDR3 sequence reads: CASSAYSNTEAFF. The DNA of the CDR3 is TGCGCCAGCAGTGCCTACAGCAACACTGAAGCTTTCTTT.

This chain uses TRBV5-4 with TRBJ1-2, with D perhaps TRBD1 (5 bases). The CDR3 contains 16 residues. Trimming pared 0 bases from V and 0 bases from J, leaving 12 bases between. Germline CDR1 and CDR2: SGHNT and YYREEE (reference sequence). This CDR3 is CASSLGVGGPNYGYTF. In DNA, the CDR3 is TGTGCCAGCAGCTTGGGGGTCGGGGGACCTAACTATGGCTACACCTTC.

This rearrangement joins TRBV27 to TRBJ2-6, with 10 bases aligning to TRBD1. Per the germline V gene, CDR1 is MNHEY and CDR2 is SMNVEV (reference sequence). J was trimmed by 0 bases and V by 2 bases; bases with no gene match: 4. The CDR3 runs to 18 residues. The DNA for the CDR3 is TGTGCCAGCAGTTTAAGTGGGACAGGGGTCTCTGGGGCCAACGTCCTGACTTTC. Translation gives CASSLSGTGVSGANVLTF. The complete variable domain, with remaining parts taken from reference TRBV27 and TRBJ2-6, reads EAQVTQNPRYLITVTGKKLTVTCSQNMNHEYMSWYRQDPGLGLRQIYYSMNVEVTDKGDVPEGYKVSRKEKRNFPLILESPSPNQTSLYFCASSLSGTGVSGANVLTFGAGSRLTVL.

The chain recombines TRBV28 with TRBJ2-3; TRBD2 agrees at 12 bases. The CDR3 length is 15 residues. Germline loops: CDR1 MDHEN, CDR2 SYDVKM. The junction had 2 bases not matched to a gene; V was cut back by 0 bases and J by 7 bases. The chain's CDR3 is CASSLWTSGSNTQYF. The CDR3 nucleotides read TGTGCCAGCAGTTTATGGACTAGCGGGAGTAATACGCAGTATTTT.

The CDR3 is CASSLPVSLDRGDEAFF. CDR3 DNA sequence: TGTGCCAGCAGCTTACCCGTCAGCCTAGACAGGGGAGATGAAGCTTTCTTT. The genes are TRBV7-2 and TRBJ1-1; the match to TRBD1 covers 8 bases. There are 17 residues in the CDR3. The germline V gene encodes CDR1 SGHTA and CDR2 FQGNSA. The V and J ends lost 2 bases and 7 bases, in that order; junction bases with no gene match: 15. Drawing the rest from reference TRBV7-2 and TRBJ1-1, the complete variable domain is GAGVSQSPSNKVTEKGKDVELRCDPISGHTALYWYRQSLGQGLEFLIYFQGNSAPDKSGLPSDRFSAERTGGSVSTLTIQRTQQEDSAVYLCASSLPVSLDRGDEAFFGQGTRLTVV.

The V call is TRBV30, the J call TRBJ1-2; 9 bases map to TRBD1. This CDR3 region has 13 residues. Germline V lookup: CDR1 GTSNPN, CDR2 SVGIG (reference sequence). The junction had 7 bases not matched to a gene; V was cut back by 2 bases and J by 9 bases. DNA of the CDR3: TGTGCCTGGAGTTCTTTAGGGACAGGGAGCTACACCTTC. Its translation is CAWSSLGTGSYTF.

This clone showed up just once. This chain's CDR3 is CASGYRDGYTF. The CDR3 DNA is TGTGCCAGCGGATACAGGGATGGCTACACCTTC. The chain uses TRBV28 and TRBJ1-2; maybe TRBD1 (6 bases). V shed 8 bases and J shed 6 bases, with 10 bases lying between them. Germline values: CDR1 MDHEN, CDR2 SYDVKM. CDR3 size: 11 residues.